The 18 T cell receptor beta chains below come from one sample, sequenced in a study of regulatory T cells in long-lasting Graves disease. Regarding time point: newly diagnosed GD, antithyroid drugs for less than 3 months. Generation of the TCR library employed RNA extracted from PBMCs. Building the TCR beta libraries relied on iRepertoire HTBI primers, and CDR3 regions underwent Arm-PCR. MiXCR, applied by TCRdb to the multiplex PCR reads, yields one record per CDR3 protein. The sample consists of fewer than 450,000 distinct CDR3 sequences, about 15% of them appearing once. The same sample was also studied in work on T cells in Graves' hyperthyroidism and ophthalmopathy.

This specimen was peripheral blood mononuclear cells (PBMCs), taken at new diagnosis, from a patient treated with antithyroid drugs. Receptors originate from a middle-aged woman with Graves disease.

This clonotype was observed at least ten times. The chain carries TRBV30 and TRBJ2-7; D is unresolved. CDR1 is GTSNPN and CDR2 is SVGIG in the germline V gene (reference sequence). The V and J ends lost 1 base and 6 bases respectively, with 10 bases between them. This CDR3 spans 12 amino acids. The CDR3 DNA is TGTGCCTGGAGTGCTTCCGGGTCCGAGCAGTACTTC. Protein sequence: CAWSASGSEQYF.

This clonotype was observed at least ten times. This chain connects TRBV12-3 or TRBV12-4 to TRBJ1-2, with D hard to call. V lost 2 bases and J lost 7, with 20 bases in between. CDR3 length: 16 amino acids. CDR3 sequence reads: CASSLNSWVPNLGYTF. The CDR3 region has the DNA TGTGCCAGCAGTTTAAACAGTTGGGTCCCCAATCTTGGCTACACCTTC.

At least ten counts were recorded for this clonotype. This chain joins TRBV28 and TRBJ1-5; no reliable D call. This CDR3 is built from 12 residues. V was shortened by 5 bases and J by 14 bases, with 16 bases between the two germline ends. The germline V gene has CDR1 MDHEN and CDR2 SYDVKM. CDR3 amino acids: CASSNTLSLEHF. The DNA of the CDR3 is TGTGCCAGCAGTAATACACTATCCCTAGAGCATTTT.

In this sample, this clonotype turned up many times. V and J are TRBV12-3 or TRBV12-4 and TRBJ1-5; a possible D gene is TRBD1 (6 bases). The germline V and J ends were trimmed by 2 bases and 7 bases, with 12 bases remaining between them. The CDR3 spans 14 residues. The DNA for the CDR3 is TGTGCCAGCAGTTTAAACAGGGATCGACAGCCCCAGCATTTT. It encodes CASSLNRDRQPQHF.

The sample holds many counts of this clonotype. Germline and junction disagree at one end, which may indicate a read error. This sequence joins TRBV29-1 and TRBJ2-3, with 16 bases that match TRBD2. The germline V gene encodes CDR1 SQVTM and CDR2 ANQGSEA. The CDR3 covers 14 residues. The CDR3 loop is CSGTSGRAEDTQYF. CDR3 nucleotide sequence: TGTTCGGGGACTAGCGGGAGGGCAGAGGATACGCAGTATTTT.

The chain couples TRBV5-1 to TRBJ1-1; a weak D match, TRBD1 (6 bases). The CDR3 has 15 amino acids. CDR1 is SGHRS, CDR2 YFSETQ, per germline. V was cut by 4 bases and J by 1 base, with 14 bases left in between. The CDR3 region is CASSPSGQRNTEAFF. The CDR3 DNA reads as TGCGCCAGCAGCCCTTCAGGACAGAGGAACACTGAAGCTTTCTTT.

This clonotype was recorded a few times. The genes are TRBV5-1 and TRBJ2-2; 11 bases are shared with TRBD2. With 2 bases clipped from V and 4 bases from J, the junction kept 10 bases outside the gene matches. The V gene's germline CDR1 is SGHRS and CDR2 YFSETQ. CDR3 length: 18 residues. CDR3 sequence: CASSFLPGLAATTGELFF. The DNA for the CDR3 is TGCGCCAGCAGCTTTCTACCGGGACTAGCGGCGACCACCGGGGAGCTGTTTTTT.

In this sample, this clonotype turned up many times. Here the CDR3 DNA reads TGTGCCAGCAGTGAAGCGCTTGTTCGGACGGGCTTCGATAATTCACCCCTCCACTTT. Encoded protein: CASSEALVRTGFDNSPLHF. The J gene is TRBJ1-6, the V gene TRBV2; D not certain. This CDR3 has 19 residues. Germline loops: CDR1 SNHLY, CDR2 FYNNEI. V gave up 0 bases and J gave up 5 bases, with 20 bases separating them.

This clonotype has a count of ten or more. The chain combines TRBV11-2 with TRBJ2-1; perhaps TRBD1 as D (6 bases). There are 12 residues in the CDR3. Germline V gene data show CDR1 as SGHAT and CDR2 as FQNNGV. V was trimmed by 7 bases and J by 6 bases, leaving 10 bases between them. The CDR3 DNA reads TGTGCCAGCATCGACAGGACCAATGAGCAGTTCTTC. Its translation is CASIDRTNEQFF.

This clonotype was found a few times. Compared with germline, one end of the junction differs, possibly owing to a read error. The chain combines TRBV12-3 or TRBV12-4 with TRBJ2-1; D unclear. CDR3 size: 12 residues. This chain's CDR3 is CAGSLVADEQFF. The CDR3 DNA follows: TGTGCCGGCAGTTTAGTTGCGGATGAGCAGTTCTTC.

This clonotype was picked up many times. J is TRBJ2-1 and V is TRBV27; 9 nucleotides line up with TRBD1. Germline CDR1 reads MNHEY; CDR2 reads SMNVEV (reference sequence). The CDR3 has 15 residues. J lost 5 bases, V lost 3 bases, and 5 bases had no gene match. The CDR3 here is CASSFGTGTHNEQFF. CDR3 coding DNA: TGTGCCAGCAGTTTCGGGACAGGGACCCACAATGAGCAGTTCTTC.

This clonotype was counted only a few times. The rearrangement joins TRBV6-1 to TRBJ2-7; 7 positions agree with TRBD1. V trimming: 4 bases; J trimming: 2 bases; junction bases outside the gene matches: 5. CDR3 length: 14 residues. Per germline, CDR1 MNHNS and CDR2 SASEGT. The CDR3 DNA reads TGTGCCAGCAGTGTGACAGGGTCACCCTACGAGCAGTACTTC. Amino acid sequence: CASSVTGSPYEQYF.

This clonotype was observed a handful of times. This chain uses TRBV11-3 with TRBJ2-7, with 7 positions matching TRBD1. Germline CDR1 is SGHNT and CDR2 is YENEEA. CDR3 length equals 16 residues. With V trimmed by 3 bases and J by 3 bases, 11 bases remained unmatched. The DNA for the CDR3 is TGTGCCAGCAGCTTTGCAGACAGGGTTGGCGGCTACGAGCAGTACTTC. Protein product: CASSFADRVGGYEQYF. Combining the CDR3 with reference TRBV11-3 and TRBJ2-7 gives the whole variable domain EAGVVQSPRYKIIEKKQPVAFWCNPISGHNTLYWYLQNLGQGPELLIRYENEEAVDDSQLPKDRFSAERLKGVDSTLKIQPAELGDSAVYLCASSFADRVGGYEQYFGPGTRLTVT.

This clonotype came up many times. The chain recombines TRBV12-5 with TRBJ2-1; the D gene is possibly TRBD2 (6 bases). V lost 1 base and J 0 bases, leaving 13 bases between the germline ends. The CDR3 totals 17 residues. Germline CDR1 is LGHNT and CDR2 is FRNRAP. The CDR3 protein is CASGLALSGSSYNEQFF. The CDR3 DNA follows: TGTGCTAGTGGTTTGGCCCTTAGCGGAAGCTCCTACAATGAGCAGTTCTTC.

This chain joins TRBV7-9 and TRBJ2-1, with 10 bases aligning to TRBD2. Germline V gene sequence: CDR1 SEHNR, CDR2 FQNEAQ (reference sequence). J was trimmed by 6 bases and V by 2 bases; bases with no gene match: 7. This CDR3 comprises 16 residues. CDR3: CASSLNLAGAFNEQFF. The CDR3 nucleotides are TGTGCCAGCAGCTTAAACCTAGCGGGAGCTTTCAATGAGCAGTTCTTC.

This clonotype was recorded at least ten times. The chain is built from TRBV7-2 and TRBJ1-2; D is uncertain. Trimming left V 1 base short and J 4 bases short, with 13 bases between. The CDR3 extends over 15 amino acids. In germline, CDR1 is SGHTA, CDR2 FQGNSA. DNA for the CDR3: TGTGCCAGCAGCTTAGATGCGGGGTCCTCCTATGGCTACACCTTC. Protein product: CASSLDAGSSYGYTF.

CDR3 nucleotide sequence: TGTGCCAGCAGTTACACGTCCGCTAGAGATGGCTACACCTTC. This gives the protein CASSYTSARDGYTF. The chain is built from TRBV6-2 or TRBV6-3 and TRBJ1-2, with no clear D. Germline CDR1 MNHEY, CDR2 SVGEGT. V shed 2 bases and J shed 6 bases, with 13 bases lying between them. The length of the CDR3 is 14 residues.

This clonotype was detected ten times or more. This chain connects TRBV19 to TRBJ1-6; possibly TRBD1 for D (5 bases). CDR3 length: 16 amino acids. V lost 0 bases and J lost 11, with 17 bases in between. CDR1 LNHDA and CDR2 SQIVND come from the germline V gene (reference sequence). This chain's CDR3 is CASSIDRDLRWTPLHF. The CDR3 DNA reads TGTGCCAGTAGTATAGACCGGGACCTCCGTTGGACACCCCTCCACTTT.